A selection of T cell receptor beta chains follows, all from one sample in a study of blood T cell dynamics during melanoma immunotherapy. Profiled with immunoSEQ multiplex PCR; TCRdb holds only in-frame clones, not every one. The data hold 7,000 or so clones, with 65% to 85% observed a single time. The sequenced sample was blood, obtained from a patient treated with checkpoint blockade. Receptors were obtained from a human donor with melanoma. The CDR3 runs from the conserved cysteine through the conserved F or W. Fields, in order: V gene, D gene, J gene, clone size, CDR3 protein, CDR3 DNA. D genes are given only for firm matches. Clone size is stated in some rows and not others, as once, few, many or a class when expanded.

v_gene: TRBV13
d_gene: TRBD2
j_gene: TRBJ2-4
abundance: -
CDR3aa: CASSWGLEKNIQYF
CDR3nt: TGTGCCAGCAGCTGGGGACTAGAAAAAAACATTCAGTACTTC

v_gene: TRBV29-1
d_gene: -
j_gene: TRBJ2-7
abundance: -
CDR3aa: CSVLGGGGGNEQYF
CDR3nt: TGCAGCGTTCTCGGGGGAGGGGGCGGAAACGAGCAGTACTTC

v_gene: TRBV27
d_gene: TRBD2
j_gene: TRBJ2-7
abundance: -
CDR3aa: CASSFRRGSSYEQYF
CDR3nt: TGTGCCAGCAGTTTCCGGCGGGGGAGCTCCTACGAGCAGTACTTC

v_gene: TRBV5-4
d_gene: TRBD1
j_gene: TRBJ1-1
abundance: -
CDR3aa: CASSGQGFVRTEAFF
CDR3nt: TGTGCCAGCAGCGGACAGGGGTTCGTTAGGACTGAAGCTTTCTTT

v_gene: TRBV20-1
d_gene: -
j_gene: TRBJ2-7
abundance: -
CDR3aa: CSARVGYEQYF
CDR3nt: TGCAGTGCTAGAGTAGGCTACGAGCAGTACTTC

v_gene: TRBV27
d_gene: TRBD1
j_gene: TRBJ2-7
abundance: few
CDR3aa: CASSLTGTESYEQYF
CDR3nt: TGTGCCAGCAGTTTGACGGGGACAGAATCCTACGAGCAGTACTTC

v_gene: TRBV27
d_gene: -
j_gene: TRBJ2-7
abundance: -
CDR3aa: CASSLSYRAAYEQYF
CDR3nt: TGTGCCAGCAGTTTATCTTACCGGGCAGCCTACGAGCAGTACTTC

v_gene: TRBV28
d_gene: TRBD1
j_gene: TRBJ1-3
abundance: -
CDR3aa: CASTLLTGSGNTIYF
CDR3nt: TGTGCCAGCACCCTTTTGACAGGGTCCGGAAACACCATATATTTT

v_gene: TRBV28
d_gene: -
j_gene: TRBJ1-2
abundance: -
CDR3aa: CASSSRQDPGYTF
CDR3nt: TGTGCCAGCAGTTCTAGACAGGATCCTGGCTACACCTTC

v_gene: TRBV28
d_gene: -
j_gene: TRBJ2-7
abundance: -
CDR3aa: CASSWDGTSYEQYF
CDR3nt: TGTGCCAGCAGTTGGGACGGAACCTCCTACGAGCAGTACTTC

v_gene: TRBV7-9
d_gene: TRBD2
j_gene: TRBJ2-2
abundance: once
CDR3aa: CASSLISGTSGTSGGELFF
CDR3nt: TGTGCCAGCAGCTTAATCTCCGGGACTAGCGGGACTTCAGGGGGGGAGCTGTTTTTT

v_gene: TRBV7-2
d_gene: TRBD2
j_gene: TRBJ2-7
abundance: -
CDR3aa: CASSLNGGRARDEQYF
CDR3nt: TGTGCCAGCAGCTTGAATGGCGGGAGGGCGCGTGACGAGCAGTACTTC

v_gene: TRBV5-1
d_gene: -
j_gene: TRBJ1-1
abundance: -
CDR3aa: CASSSPGHPNTEAFF
CDR3nt: TGCGCCAGCAGCTCCCCTGGCCACCCGAACACTGAAGCTTTCTTT

v_gene: TRBV28
d_gene: -
j_gene: TRBJ2-7
abundance: -
CDR3aa: CASSLMGYEQYF
CDR3nt: TGTGCCAGCAGTTTAATGGGCTACGAGCAGTACTTC

v_gene: TRBV5-1
d_gene: -
j_gene: TRBJ1-2
abundance: -
CDR3aa: CASSLGSGANYGYTF
CDR3nt: TGCGCCAGCAGCTTGGGATCGGGGGCGAACTATGGCTACACCTTC

v_gene: TRBV18
d_gene: -
j_gene: TRBJ1-2
abundance: -
CDR3aa: CASSPLTATNYGYTF
CDR3nt: TGTGCCAGCTCACCCTTAACAGCCACTAACTATGGCTACACCTTC

v_gene: TRBV2
d_gene: -
j_gene: TRBJ1-1
abundance: -
CDR3aa: CASSLRDGRYTEAFF
CDR3nt: TGTGCCAGCAGCCTAAGGGACGGGCGGTACACTGAAGCTTTCTTT

v_gene: TRBV19
d_gene: TRBD1
j_gene: TRBJ1-1
abundance: -
CDR3aa: CASSAGTGTVTEAFF
CDR3nt: TGTGCCAGTAGTGCCGGGACAGGTACAGTAACTGAAGCTTTCTTT

v_gene: TRBV7-9
d_gene: TRBD1
j_gene: TRBJ2-7
abundance: -
CDR3aa: CASSSDRGSYEQYF
CDR3nt: TGTGCCAGCAGCTCGGACAGGGGTAGCTACGAGCAGTACTTC

v_gene: TRBV27
d_gene: -
j_gene: TRBJ1-5
abundance: -
CDR3aa: CASSLLEGWQPQHF
CDR3nt: TGTGCCAGCAGTTTACTAGAGGGCTGGCAGCCCCAGCATTTT

v_gene: TRBV5-1
d_gene: -
j_gene: TRBJ1-1
abundance: -
CDR3aa: CASSLRAGGENTEAFF
CDR3nt: TGCGCCAGCAGCTTGAGAGCCGGAGGGGAGAACACTGAAGCTTTCTTT

v_gene: TRBV27
d_gene: TRBD1
j_gene: TRBJ1-2
abundance: -
CDR3aa: CASSPRQGGDYGYTF
CDR3nt: TGTGCCAGCAGTCCGCGACAGGGTGGTGACTATGGCTACACCTTC

v_gene: TRBV2
d_gene: TRBD1
j_gene: TRBJ2-7
abundance: -
CDR3aa: CAILGQFYEQYF
CDR3nt: TGTGCCATCCTGGGACAGTTCTACGAGCAGTACTTC

v_gene: TRBV30
d_gene: -
j_gene: TRBJ1-2
abundance: -
CDR3aa: CAWSARQANYGYTF
CDR3nt: TGTGCCTGGAGTGCCCGACAGGCTAACTATGGCTACACCTTC

v_gene: TRBV28
d_gene: TRBD1
j_gene: TRBJ2-7
abundance: -
CDR3aa: CASSLTEYRGSYEQYF
CDR3nt: TGTGCCAGCAGTTTAACGGAATACAGGGGTTCCTACGAGCAGTACTTC

v_gene: TRBV28
d_gene: -
j_gene: TRBJ2-7
abundance: -
CDR3aa: CASSRSFAGSSYEQYF
CDR3nt: TGTGCCAGCAGTCGCTCCTTTGCGGGGAGCTCCTACGAGCAGTACTTC

v_gene: TRBV10-3
d_gene: TRBD1
j_gene: TRBJ2-7
abundance: few
CDR3aa: CATAATGTGPYEQYF
CDR3nt: TGTGCCACGGCAGCAACCGGGACAGGCCCCTACGAGCAGTACTTC

v_gene: TRBV5-6
d_gene: -
j_gene: TRBJ2-7
abundance: -
CDR3aa: CASSWRLAGTYEQYF
CDR3nt: TGTGCCAGCAGCTGGCGACTGGCGGGTACCTACGAGCAGTACTTC

v_gene: TRBV14
d_gene: -
j_gene: TRBJ2-7
abundance: -
CDR3aa: CASSQDTFVGYEQYF
CDR3nt: TGTGCCAGCAGCCAAGATACTTTCGTAGGGTACGAGCAGTACTTC

v_gene: TRBV2
d_gene: -
j_gene: TRBJ1-4
abundance: few
CDR3aa: CASSYDRRDEKLFF
CDR3nt: TGTGCCAGCAGCTACGACAGGCGTGATGAAAAACTGTTTTTT

v_gene: TRBV28
d_gene: -
j_gene: TRBJ1-1
abundance: -
CDR3aa: CASSPGKGVLTEAFF
CDR3nt: TGTGCCAGCAGCCCCGGGAAGGGTGTCCTCACTGAAGCTTTCTTT

v_gene: TRBV4-1
d_gene: -
j_gene: TRBJ1-1
abundance: -
CDR3aa: CASSRAGNTEAFF
CDR3nt: TGCGCCAGCAGCCGGGCGGGTAACACTGAAGCTTTCTTT

v_gene: TRBV9
d_gene: -
j_gene: TRBJ1-6
abundance: -
CDR3aa: CASSPRLGAANSPLHF
CDR3nt: TGTGCCAGCAGCCCTCGGTTAGGGGCAGCGAATTCACCCCTCCACTTT

v_gene: TRBV5-1
d_gene: -
j_gene: TRBJ1-2
abundance: few
CDR3aa: CASSLSPAQLGYTF
CDR3nt: TGCGCCAGCAGCTTGAGTCCGGCACAGCTCGGCTACACCTTC

v_gene: TRBV27
d_gene: -
j_gene: TRBJ2-7
abundance: -
CDR3aa: CASSLVGGTRYEQYF
CDR3nt: TGTGCCAGCAGTTTAGTCGGCGGGACCCGTTACGAGCAGTACTTC

v_gene: TRBV6-4
d_gene: -
j_gene: TRBJ2-6
abundance: -
CDR3aa: CASSAGGAAGANVLTF
CDR3nt: TGTGCCAGCAGTGCAGGGGGGGCAGCTGGGGCCAACGTCCTGACTTTC

v_gene: TRBV27
d_gene: TRBD1
j_gene: TRBJ2-7
abundance: -
CDR3aa: CASNQGQGLAEQYF
CDR3nt: TGTGCCAGCAACCAGGGACAGGGATTGGCCGAGCAGTACTTC

v_gene: TRBV5-4
d_gene: -
j_gene: TRBJ2-6
abundance: once
CDR3aa: CASSLGSDSGANVLTF
CDR3nt: TGTGCCAGCAGCTTGGGGAGCGACTCTGGGGCCAACGTCCTGACTTTC

v_gene: TRBV5-4
d_gene: -
j_gene: TRBJ1-6
abundance: once
CDR3aa: CASSFGAGESPLHF
CDR3nt: TGTGCCAGCAGCTTCGGGGCAGGGGAGTCACCCCTCCACTTT

v_gene: TRBV6-6
d_gene: -
j_gene: TRBJ1-1
abundance: -
CDR3aa: CASTPGAGVGTEAFF
CDR3nt: TGTGCCAGCACCCCAGGGGCAGGGGTGGGGACTGAAGCTTTCTTT

v_gene: TRBV2
d_gene: TRBD1
j_gene: TRBJ1-1
abundance: -
CDR3aa: CASSDDRGRTEAFF
CDR3nt: TGTGCCAGCAGTGACGACAGGGGGCGCACTGAAGCTTTCTTT

v_gene: TRBV7-9
d_gene: TRBD2
j_gene: TRBJ2-7
abundance: -
CDR3aa: CASSSPGLAAYEQYF
CDR3nt: TGTGCCAGCAGCTCACCGGGACTAGCGGCTTACGAGCAGTACTTC

v_gene: TRBV19
d_gene: -
j_gene: TRBJ1-2
abundance: -
CDR3aa: CASSTRTANYGYTF
CDR3nt: TGTGCCAGTAGTACGCGGACAGCTAACTATGGCTACACCTTC

v_gene: TRBV30
d_gene: TRBD1
j_gene: TRBJ1-2
abundance: -
CDR3aa: CAWSTGTGGAGGYTF
CDR3nt: TGTGCCTGGAGTACTGGAACAGGGGGCGCGGGTGGCTACACCTTC

v_gene: TRBV19
d_gene: TRBD1
j_gene: TRBJ1-1
abundance: -
CDR3aa: CASSITGGVENAEAFF
CDR3nt: TGTGCCAGTAGTATTACAGGGGGCGTTGAGAACGCTGAAGCTTTCTTT

v_gene: TRBV28
d_gene: -
j_gene: TRBJ1-5
abundance: -
CDR3aa: CASRPASLSPQHF
CDR3nt: TGTGCCAGCAGGCCGGCGAGCTTGTCTCCCCAGCATTTT

v_gene: TRBV6-4
d_gene: TRBD1
j_gene: TRBJ1-1
abundance: -
CDR3aa: CASRKGGEFAEAFF
CDR3nt: TGTGCCAGCAGGAAAGGGGGCGAGTTTGCTGAAGCTTTCTTT

v_gene: TRBV15
d_gene: -
j_gene: TRBJ1-1
abundance: -
CDR3aa: CATSEGMNTEAFF
CDR3nt: TGTGCCACCAGCGAAGGTATGAACACTGAAGCTTTCTTT

v_gene: TRBV6-5
d_gene: -
j_gene: TRBJ2-5
abundance: -
CDR3aa: CASSSGYAGFQETQYF
CDR3nt: TGTGCCAGCAGTTCGGGATACGCGGGATTCCAAGAGACCCAGTACTTC

v_gene: TRBV19
d_gene: -
j_gene: TRBJ1-6
abundance: -
CDR3aa: CASSEGGSPLHF
CDR3nt: TGTGCCAGTAGCGAAGGGGGTTCACCCCTCCACTTT

v_gene: TRBV6-6
d_gene: TRBD1
j_gene: TRBJ1-5
abundance: -
CDR3aa: CASSYGTEHQPQHF
CDR3nt: TGTGCCAGCAGTTACGGGACAGAGCACCAGCCCCAGCATTTT

v_gene: TRBV7-9
d_gene: TRBD1
j_gene: TRBJ2-1
abundance: -
CDR3aa: CASRRLQGVNYNEQFF
CDR3nt: TGTGCCAGCAGGCGTTTACAGGGGGTTAATTACAATGAGCAGTTCTTC

v_gene: TRBV19
d_gene: TRBD1
j_gene: TRBJ2-7
abundance: -
CDR3aa: CASSMGRGLYEQYF
CDR3nt: TGTGCCAGTAGTATGGGCAGGGGGCTTTACGAGCAGTACTTC